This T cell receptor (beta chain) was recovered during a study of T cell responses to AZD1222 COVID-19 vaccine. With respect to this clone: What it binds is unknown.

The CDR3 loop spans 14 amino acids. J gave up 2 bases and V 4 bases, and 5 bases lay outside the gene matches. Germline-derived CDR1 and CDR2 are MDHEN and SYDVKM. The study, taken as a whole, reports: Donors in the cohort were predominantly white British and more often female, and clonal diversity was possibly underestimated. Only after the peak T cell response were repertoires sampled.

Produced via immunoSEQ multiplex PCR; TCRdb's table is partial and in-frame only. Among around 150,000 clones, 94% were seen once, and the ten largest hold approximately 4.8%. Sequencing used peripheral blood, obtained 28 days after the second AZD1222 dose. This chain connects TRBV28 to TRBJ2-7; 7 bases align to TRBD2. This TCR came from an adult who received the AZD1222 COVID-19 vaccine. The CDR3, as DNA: TGTGCCAGCAGTTCCCCTGGGGGGGCCTACGAGCAGTACTTC. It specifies CASSSPGGAYEQYF.